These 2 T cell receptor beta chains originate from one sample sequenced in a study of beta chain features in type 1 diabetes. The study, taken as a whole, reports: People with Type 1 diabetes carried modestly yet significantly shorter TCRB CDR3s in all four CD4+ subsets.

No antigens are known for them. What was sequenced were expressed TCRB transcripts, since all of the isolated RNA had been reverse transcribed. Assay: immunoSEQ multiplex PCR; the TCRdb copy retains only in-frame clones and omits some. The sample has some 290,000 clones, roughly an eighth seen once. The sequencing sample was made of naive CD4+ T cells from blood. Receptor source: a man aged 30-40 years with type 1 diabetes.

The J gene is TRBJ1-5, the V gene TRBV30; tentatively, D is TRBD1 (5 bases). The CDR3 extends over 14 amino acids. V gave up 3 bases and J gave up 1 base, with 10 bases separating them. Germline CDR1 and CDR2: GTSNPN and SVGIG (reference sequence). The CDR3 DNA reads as TGTGCCTGGAGGGGGCCTGGAAGCAATCAGCCCCAGCATTTT. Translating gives CAWRGPGSNQPQHF.

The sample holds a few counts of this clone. As DNA, the CDR3 is TGCAGCGTTGAAGACTCTGGGCAGGGAAACACTGAAGCTTTCTTT. Its translation: CSVEDSGQGNTEAFF. This chain joins TRBV29-1 and TRBJ1-1, with D maybe TRBD1 (5 bases). Between the trimmed V and J ends, which lost 0 bases and 2 bases, there was a span of 13 bases. The CDR3 runs 15 residues. Per the germline V gene, CDR1 is SQVTM and CDR2 is ANQGSEA.